The clone carrying this TCR beta chain was found many times. What it binds is unknown. This specimen belongs to a study of response to subunit inactivated influenza vaccine. General study points: Each seasonal influenza vaccination recruits few new T cells, the authors suggested.

TCRdb called the RT-PCR reads again in MiXCR, with one record for every CDR3 protein. The sample holds around 160,000 distinct CDR3 sequences, approximately 10% seen once. V lost 4 bases, J lost 10 bases, and 7 bases stayed unmatched. Germline V gene sequence: CDR1 SGHTA, CDR2 FQGNSA. This CDR3 region has 13 residues. The rearrangement uses TRBV7-2 and TRBJ2-1; 7 bases match TRBD2. The sequence came from a man aged 45-65 years who received an inactivated influenza vaccine. The source was non-naive T cells sorted from PBMCs, collected roughly 45 days after vaccination. The CDR3 DNA sequence: TGTGCCAGCAGCTCCCTCGCGGGACTAGAGCAGTTCTTC. Its protein product is CASSSLAGLEQFF.